This TCR beta chain comes out of a study of shared clonotypes between healthy human individuals (dated by TCRdb to between 2020 and 2021). In the study overall: The cohort included three men and a couple of women between 18 and 49 years of age. For each donor, CD4 naive and CD4 memory were each given three plates, CD8 naive was given two plates, and CD8 memory was given one plate. To estimate repertoire size and how much clonotypes are shared between individuals, the study performed deep sequencing of blood TCR repertoires from 4 to 6 healthy adults. Different laboratories and diverse techniques were used to prepare libraries and sequence TCR repertoires, to increase sequencing depth and limit assay-specific biases. Leukapheresis yielded between about 0.9 and 9 billion PBMCs per donor.

TCR CDR3 regions were amplified from genomic DNA by multiplex PCR using the deep immunoSEQ assay. Extracted genomic DNA from each cell subset was spread evenly across all wells of several immunoSEQ 96-well plates, with each plate serving as a replicate. For sorted subsets, each replicate PCR was loaded with roughly 200 ng genomic DNA, equivalent to about 30,000 T cell genomes. Purified libraries were quantified with a Qubit 3.0 fluorometer, sized on a Bioanalyzer 2100, and re-quantified with the KAPA Library Quantification kit. Each immunoSEQ 96-well plate was sequenced on its own single-read 150-cycle Illumina NextSeq 550 flow cell. The study's own analysis went as follows. Because the immunoSEQ output included only junctional sequences and no quality scores, the filtering could not be the same as the filtering used for full-length reads. Sequences were annotated with PyIR, a Python wrapper for IgBLAST v1.9, using IMGT germline references to assign V/J genes and CDR3. Reads were filtered out if the reads had weak V/J assignments (E-value above 1e-6), no CDR3, stop codons, out-of-frame junctions, or ambiguous translated residues. V3J clonotypes were defined by identical inferred V gene, J gene, and CDR3 amino acid sequence. Percentage overlap between repertoires was calculated by dividing the number of shared unique clonotypes by the size of the smaller repertoire. Repertoire richness was assessed with RTK rarefaction, the Chao1 estimator, and Recon v2.1 estimates of unobserved clonotypes. Generation probabilities for all TCRbeta clonotypes obtained by the gDNA method from a few donors were computed using OLGA. In its TCRdb copy, this immuneACCESS table keeps in-frame sequences only and misses some clones. Where compared with another copy, unresolved V genes explain less than half of these, and the others have no known cause. Clone size and the V and J calls come from that table; the DNA yielded D and trimming. This sample has just over 2,000,000 clones in its table, and approximately 94% of those were observed once. The ten largest clonotypes hold around 1.1% of the sample.

For the CD8 naive samples, CD45RO-negative cells were positively selected for CCR7, yielding a CD45RA+CCR7+ population from which TemRA cells were excluded. Healthy HIV-negative adults with no recently reported acute infections or vaccinations were included as donors. Only Caucasian adults living in Nashville, Tennessee, USA were represented among the donors. After blood collection by leukapheresis, PBMCs were isolated using Ficoll-Histopaque density gradient centrifugation and then cryopreserved in the vapor phase of liquid nitrogen. Analytical flow cytometry was used to check the purity and quantity of every magnetically sorted T cell population. From each sorted fraction, genomic DNA was isolated and quantified by UV absorbance on a Nanodrop 2000c. What the study reported, not specific to this receptor: Sharing across a few donors was observed for approximately 5% of naive CD4, under 4% of naive CD8, over 2% of memory CD4, and roughly 0.4% of memory CD8 clonotypes. The genetic and exposure-history diversity represented was limited by the small number of donors. Pairwise subsampling led to the expectation that sequencing depth would affect the degree of clonotype sharing among donors. Sampling was restricted to blood, and TCR repertoires in tissue are likely to differ from TCR repertoires in blood. Estimated clonotype richness was generally larger for naive than for memory subsets. Rarefaction of sorted-subset datasets indicated incomplete sequencing despite the large sequencing depth. Compared with non-shared clonotypes, the clonotypes found in all four sorted-subset donors had higher generation probabilities.

Worth noting for this clone: What antigen it recognizes has not been identified. Base qualities are not recorded, but no much larger clone differs from it by a single base.

The CDR3 goes from the cysteine to the phenylalanine over 14 residues. Kept here is only the CDR3 DNA, which spans 42 bases and is read in frame from base 1. CDR1 and CDR2 were assigned from the germline V gene as WSHSY and SAAADI. V is clipped by 7 bases and J by 1 base, and the sequence between their germline boundaries is 13 bases long. The receptor was isolated from a man younger than 30 in good health. The V gene is TRBV10-2 and the J gene is TRBJ1-2, with a tentative D gene TRBD1 over 6 matching bases. The material sequenced was naive CD8+ T cells sorted from blood. According to the study, the label for this sample's cell subset or site signals: CD45RA+CCR7+. The DNA sequence reads TGCGCCAGCATGGGGGACACCATTAACTATGGCTACACCTTC. This encodes CASMGDTINYGYTF.